This T cell receptor (beta chain) was documented in a study of cytomegalovirus exposure and HLA in healthy donors. Study conclusions and caveats: Follow-up analysis seemed to connect common viral pathogens with several of the most significant clusters identified.

The CDR3 length is 13 residues. With 4 bases removed from V and 7 bases from J, the gap between germline ends came to 15 bases. From germline, CDR1 is SQVTM and CDR2 ANQGSEA. Comments on this clone: What it recognizes is unknown.

13 Jbeta primers and 60 Vbeta primers were used for the PCR. Produced via immunoSEQ multiplex PCR; TCRdb's table is partial and in-frame only. The top ten clones hold approximately 1.7% of a sample with approximately 140,000 clones, around 77% of them seen once. Every donor was a healthy person donating bone marrow. The rearrangement links TRBV29-1 to TRBJ2-3; possibly TRBD1 for D (6 bases). The specimen was PBMCs. This clonotype was obtained from a woman aged 50 to 60 in good health and CMV-seronegative. The CDR3 is CSVGDTPQNTQYF. As DNA, the CDR3 is TGCAGCGTTGGGGACACACCGCAAAATACGCAGTATTTT.